The rows below give T cell receptor beta chains drawn from one sample of a study of T cell repertoires in cytomegalovirus infection. TCRdb itself ran the reads through MiXCR, one entry per CDR3 protein. Here the sample spans some 97,000 distinct CDR3 sequences, less than 25% being singletons. Sequencing input: CD8+ T cells from PBMCs. These receptors were collected from a human donor in good health (CMV status not recorded). Some clones in this sample may be carry-over from other donors' samples. CDR3s include the opening cysteine and the closing phenylalanine or tryptophan. Fields, in order: CDR3 length, J gene, V gene, CDR3 protein.

CDR3 length: 13
J gene: TRBJ1-6
V gene: TRBV5-1
CDR3 protein: CASSLEPSSPLHF

CDR3 length: 15
J gene: TRBJ1-3
V gene: TRBV6-2/TRBV6-3
CDR3 protein: CASSSGPERRNTIYF

CDR3 length: 12
J gene: TRBJ2-4
V gene: TRBV7-8
CDR3 protein: CASSLDQGQQYF

CDR3 length: 17
J gene: TRBJ2-4
V gene: TRBV7-8
CDR3 protein: CASSSPGRLDPRNIQYF

CDR3 length: 16
J gene: TRBJ1-1
V gene: TRBV6-2/TRBV6-3
CDR3 protein: CASSYSKIGARPEAFF

CDR3 length: 14
J gene: TRBJ1-2
V gene: TRBV11-2
CDR3 protein: CASSLEVGTYGYTF

CDR3 length: 10
J gene: TRBJ2-1
V gene: TRBV29-1
CDR3 protein: CSVEYNEQFF

CDR3 length: 15
J gene: TRBJ2-7
V gene: TRBV7-9
CDR3 protein: CASSPEPVPTYEQYF

CDR3 length: 18
J gene: TRBJ2-7
V gene: TRBV6-2/TRBV6-3
CDR3 protein: CASSYPRDDLLETYEQYF

CDR3 length: 20
J gene: TRBJ2-2
V gene: TRBV7-5
CDR3 protein: CISVSEAPGRTSGAAGELFF

CDR3 length: 13
J gene: TRBJ2-1
V gene: TRBV7-7
CDR3 protein: CASSQTSGYEQFF

CDR3 length: 15
J gene: TRBJ2-1
V gene: TRBV12-3/TRBV12-4
CDR3 protein: CASSLGEGRRNEQFF

CDR3 length: 17
J gene: TRBJ2-2
V gene: TRBV4-3
CDR3 protein: CASSQDGVGRRTGELFF

CDR3 length: 14
J gene: TRBJ1-5
V gene: TRBV2
CDR3 protein: CASTTGSSNQPQHF

CDR3 length: 12
J gene: TRBJ2-7
V gene: TRBV30
CDR3 protein: CAWSVLSYEQYF

CDR3 length: 17
J gene: TRBJ2-7
V gene: TRBV27
CDR3 protein: CASSPIFQGAVNYEQYF

CDR3 length: 15
J gene: TRBJ1-6
V gene: TRBV12-3/TRBV12-4
CDR3 protein: CASSLWGTYNSPLHF

CDR3 length: 16
J gene: TRBJ1-5
V gene: TRBV7-8
CDR3 protein: CASSPEGGSSNQPQHF

CDR3 length: 16
J gene: TRBJ2-5
V gene: TRBV11-3
CDR3 protein: CASSLGTAETKETQYF

CDR3 length: 13
J gene: TRBJ2-7
V gene: TRBV11-2
CDR3 protein: CASSLARTYEQYF

CDR3 length: 12
J gene: TRBJ2-1
V gene: TRBV7-9
CDR3 protein: CASSSSSGEQFF

CDR3 length: 13
J gene: TRBJ1-2
V gene: TRBV6-5
CDR3 protein: CASRTGQFYGYTF

CDR3 length: 15
J gene: TRBJ1-1
V gene: TRBV4-2
CDR3 protein: CASSQAESMNTEAFF

CDR3 length: 13
J gene: TRBJ2-1
V gene: TRBV5-6
CDR3 protein: CASSLSDTSEQFF

CDR3 length: 15
J gene: TRBJ1-3
V gene: TRBV20-1
CDR3 protein: CSARDLVSSTNTIYF

CDR3 length: 15
J gene: TRBJ2-3
V gene: TRBV11-2
CDR3 protein: CASSPVTGATDTQYF

CDR3 length: 19
J gene: TRBJ1-3
V gene: TRBV4-1
CDR3 protein: CASSQAGGGGEEDGNTIYF

CDR3 length: 16
J gene: TRBJ2-6
V gene: TRBV9
CDR3 protein: CASSVPQGAGANVLTF

CDR3 length: 16
J gene: TRBJ2-3
V gene: TRBV5-6
CDR3 protein: CASSLGGTSVGDTQYF

CDR3 length: 13
J gene: TRBJ2-1
V gene: TRBV6-1
CDR3 protein: CASAQFLRGEQFF

CDR3 length: 15
J gene: TRBJ2-2
V gene: TRBV11-2
CDR3 protein: CASSLDQGEAGELFF

CDR3 length: 13
J gene: TRBJ2-1
V gene: TRBV7-4
CDR3 protein: CASSLGGGGAQFF

CDR3 length: 17
J gene: TRBJ2-1
V gene: TRBV6-6
CDR3 protein: CASSLSPGQGSYNEQFF

CDR3 length: 13
J gene: TRBJ2-7
V gene: TRBV11-2
CDR3 protein: CASSYAGEYEQYF

CDR3 length: 14
J gene: TRBJ2-5
V gene: TRBV12-5
CDR3 protein: CASGPGLAQETQYF

CDR3 length: 14
J gene: TRBJ2-3
V gene: TRBV7-8
CDR3 protein: CASSLTGAQDTQYF

CDR3 length: 16
J gene: TRBJ2-7
V gene: TRBV19
CDR3 protein: CASSHLAGERYYEQYF

CDR3 length: 17
J gene: TRBJ2-3
V gene: TRBV19
CDR3 protein: CASSIGGDYTFTDTQYF

CDR3 length: 16
J gene: TRBJ2-1
V gene: TRBV5-4
CDR3 protein: CASSAGLAGVYNEQFF

CDR3 length: 14
J gene: TRBJ1-1
V gene: TRBV5-4
CDR3 protein: CASSLTGEGTEAFF

CDR3 length: 16
J gene: TRBJ2-3
V gene: TRBV28
CDR3 protein: CATTQFATGGSYTQYF

CDR3 length: 15
J gene: TRBJ1-5
V gene: TRBV15
CDR3 protein: CATSRDRDSNQPQHF

CDR3 length: 15
J gene: TRBJ2-2
V gene: TRBV7-8
CDR3 protein: CASSLVSPPNGELFF

CDR3 length: 16
J gene: TRBJ2-2
V gene: TRBV7-3
CDR3 protein: CASGTGTETNTGELFF

CDR3 length: 14
J gene: TRBJ2-5
V gene: TRBV5-5
CDR3 protein: CASSLERSQETQYF

CDR3 length: 14
J gene: TRBJ2-7
V gene: TRBV7-8
CDR3 protein: CAIEGQGPMDEQYF

CDR3 length: 15
J gene: TRBJ1-2
V gene: TRBV4-3
CDR3 protein: CASSQDKGGSNGYTF

CDR3 length: 16
J gene: TRBJ2-3
V gene: TRBV11-1
CDR3 protein: CASSLGLRPSTDTQYF

CDR3 length: 19
J gene: TRBJ2-3
V gene: TRBV14
CDR3 protein: CASSQDAASRDRDLDTQYF

CDR3 length: 14
J gene: TRBJ2-7
V gene: TRBV6-2/TRBV6-3
CDR3 protein: CASSYGGPTYEQYF

CDR3 length: 14
J gene: TRBJ2-1
V gene: TRBV11-2
CDR3 protein: CASSLGTRVNEQFF